The TCR beta chain under discussion was sequenced for a study of cytomegalovirus exposure and HLA in healthy donors. 60 Vbeta and 13 Jbeta primers were used in PCR. Some clones are missing from TCRdb's copy, which holds only in-frame ones; the method was immunoSEQ multiplex PCR. The repertoire has about 190,000 clones, about 81% of them found once; the top ten carry more than 4.5%. With regard to this clone: Its antigen is unknown.

This CDR3 region has 15 residues. Trimming took 3 bases from V and 15 from J; bases not matched to a gene: 11. Germline-derived CDR1 and CDR2 are LNHDA and SQIVND (reference sequence). Study outcomes and limitations: Within a later analysis, the majority of CMV-associated TCR beta chains appeared HLA-restricted.

This sequence joins TRBV19 and TRBJ2-1; 13 positions match TRBD2. Sequencing used PBMCs. This sequence was found in a young man in good health and CMV-seropositive. This CDR3 is CASSIGGTSGTNRFF. CDR3 nucleotide sequence: TGTGCCAGTAGTATTGGAGGGACTAGCGGGACAAATAGGTTCTTC.